The clone carrying this T cell receptor beta chain has more than one count but fewer than ten. The antigen is not known. This sample stems from a study of a mutant IDH1 vaccine in newly diagnosed glioma. Whole-study context: Visit V12 was at week 35; visit V13 was at week 47.

CDR1 is SGHRS and CDR2 is YFSETQ in the germline V gene. The germline V and J ends were trimmed by 6 bases and 1 base, with 16 bases remaining between them. CDR3 length: 15 residues. The time point: week 35, safety follow-up. Every single dose of the vaccine, 300 ug of mutant IDH1 20-mer peptide, came with topical imiquimod. Data came from immunoSEQ multiplex PCR; TCRdb stores just in-frame clones and leaves some out. The profile shows tens of thousands of clones, around 80% of them singletons. The input for sequencing was PBMCs, taken from a glioma patient whose treatment included an IDH1 peptide vaccine. The TCR comes from a man aged 50-60 years with glioma. The gene calls are TRBV5-1 and TRBJ1-1; D gene ambiguous. This CDR3 reads CASISSPDPNTEAFF. As DNA, the CDR3 is TGCGCCAGCATCTCCTCTCCAGACCCGAACACTGAAGCTTTCTTT.